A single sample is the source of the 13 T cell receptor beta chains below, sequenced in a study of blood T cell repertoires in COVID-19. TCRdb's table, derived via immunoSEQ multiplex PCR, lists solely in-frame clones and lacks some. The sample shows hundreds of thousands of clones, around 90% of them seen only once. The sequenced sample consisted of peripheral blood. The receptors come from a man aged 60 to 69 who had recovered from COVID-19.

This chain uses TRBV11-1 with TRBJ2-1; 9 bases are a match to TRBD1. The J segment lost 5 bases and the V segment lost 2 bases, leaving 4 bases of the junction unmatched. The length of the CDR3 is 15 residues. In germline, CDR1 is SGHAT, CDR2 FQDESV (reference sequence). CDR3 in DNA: TGTGCCAGCAGCTTATTTGGGACAGGGAACAATGAGCAGTTCTTC. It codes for CASSLFGTGNNEQFF.

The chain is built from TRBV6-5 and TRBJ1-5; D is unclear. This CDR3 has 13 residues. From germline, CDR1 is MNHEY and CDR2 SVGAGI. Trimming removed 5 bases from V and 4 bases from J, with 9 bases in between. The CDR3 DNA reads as TGTGCCAGCAGTCGGGGTTGGAATCAGCCCCAGCATTTT. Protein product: CASSRGWNQPQHF.

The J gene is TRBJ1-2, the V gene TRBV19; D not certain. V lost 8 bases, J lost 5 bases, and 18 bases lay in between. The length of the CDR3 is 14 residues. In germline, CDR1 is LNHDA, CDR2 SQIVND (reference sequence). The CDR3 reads CASYGRTVGYGYTF. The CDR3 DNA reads TGTGCCAGTTATGGGAGGACGGTTGGGTATGGCTACACCTTC.

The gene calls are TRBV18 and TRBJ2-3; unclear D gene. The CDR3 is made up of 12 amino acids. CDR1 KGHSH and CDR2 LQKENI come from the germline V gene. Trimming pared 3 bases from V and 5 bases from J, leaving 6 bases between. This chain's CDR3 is CASSPLGDTQYF. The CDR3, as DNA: TGTGCCAGCTCACCCCTCGGAGATACGCAGTATTTT. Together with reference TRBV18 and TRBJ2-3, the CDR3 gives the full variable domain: NAGVMQNPRHLVRRRGQEARLRCSPMKGHSHVYWYRQLPEEGLKFMVYLQKENIIDESGMPKERFSAEFPKEGPSILRIQQVVRGDSAAYFCASSPLGDTQYFGPGTRLTVL.

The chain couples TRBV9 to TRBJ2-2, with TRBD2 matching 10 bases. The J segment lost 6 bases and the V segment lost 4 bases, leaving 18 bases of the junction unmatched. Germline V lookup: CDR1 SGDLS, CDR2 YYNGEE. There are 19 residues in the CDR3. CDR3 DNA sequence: TGTGCCAGCAGCTATCCGAGGGGTAGCGGGGGGCTAGCCCCCGGGGAGCTGTTTTTT. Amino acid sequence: CASSYPRGSGGLAPGELFF. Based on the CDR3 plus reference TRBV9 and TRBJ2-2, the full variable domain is DSGVTQTPKHLITATGQRVTLRCSPRSGDLSVYWYQQSLDQGLQFLIQYYNGEERAKGNILERFSAQQFPDLHSELNLSSLELGDSALYFCASSYPRGSGGLAPGELFFGEGSRLTVL.

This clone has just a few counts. The CDR3 loop is CASSSTGVQETQYF. The CDR3 DNA follows: TGTGCCAGCAGTTCAACAGGGGTACAAGAGACCCAGTACTTC. V gene TRBV6-5 combines with J gene TRBJ2-5; 7 bases fit TRBD1. Germline-derived CDR1 and CDR2 are MNHEY and SVGAGI. The CDR3 is 14 residues long. With V trimmed by 4 bases and J by 2 bases, 4 bases remained unmatched.

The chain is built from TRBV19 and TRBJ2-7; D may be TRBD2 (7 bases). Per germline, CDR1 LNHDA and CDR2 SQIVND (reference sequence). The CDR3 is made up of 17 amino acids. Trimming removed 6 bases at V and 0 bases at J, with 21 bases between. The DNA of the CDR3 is TGTGCCAGTAGCATCAAAGGGGGGGACCCATTCTCCTACGAGCAGTACTTC. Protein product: CASSIKGGDPFSYEQYF.

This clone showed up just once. DNA for the CDR3: TGTGCCACCAGCAAACAGGGGGTTGGTGAAAAACTGTTTTTT. Amino acid sequence: CATSKQGVGEKLFF. The rearrangement links TRBV24-1 to TRBJ1-4, with 8 bases identical to TRBD1. Germline trimming cut 7 bases from V and 7 bases from J; bases unmatched to any gene: 7. The CDR3 is 14 residues long. Germline V lookup: CDR1 KGHDR, CDR2 SFDVKD.

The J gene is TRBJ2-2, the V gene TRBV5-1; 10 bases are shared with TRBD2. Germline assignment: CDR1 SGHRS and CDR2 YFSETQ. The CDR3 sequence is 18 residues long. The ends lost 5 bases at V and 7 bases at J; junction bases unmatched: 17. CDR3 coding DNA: TGCGCCAGCAGACTGGCTAGCGGGAGATTAAGCAATGTCGGGGAGCTGTTTTTT. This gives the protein CASRLASGRLSNVGELFF.

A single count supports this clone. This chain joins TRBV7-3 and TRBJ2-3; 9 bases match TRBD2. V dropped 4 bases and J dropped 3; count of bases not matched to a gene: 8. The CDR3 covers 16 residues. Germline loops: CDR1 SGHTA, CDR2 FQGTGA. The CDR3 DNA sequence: TGTGCCAGCAGCTCCCTGGGTAGCGGGAGAACAGATACGCAGTATTTT. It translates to CASSSLGSGRTDTQYF.

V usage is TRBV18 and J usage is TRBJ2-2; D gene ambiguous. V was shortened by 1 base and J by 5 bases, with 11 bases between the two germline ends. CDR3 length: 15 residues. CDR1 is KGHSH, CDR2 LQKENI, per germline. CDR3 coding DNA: TGTGCCAGCTCACCACTCGGGTCTGGGACCGGGGAGCTGTTTTTT. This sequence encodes CASSPLGSGTGELFF.

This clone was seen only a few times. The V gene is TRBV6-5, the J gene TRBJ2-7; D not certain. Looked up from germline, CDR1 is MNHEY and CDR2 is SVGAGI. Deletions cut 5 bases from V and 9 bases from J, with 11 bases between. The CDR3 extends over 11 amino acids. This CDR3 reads CASSPGPPQYF. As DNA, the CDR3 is TGTGCCAGCAGTCCTGGCCCCCCGCAGTACTTC.

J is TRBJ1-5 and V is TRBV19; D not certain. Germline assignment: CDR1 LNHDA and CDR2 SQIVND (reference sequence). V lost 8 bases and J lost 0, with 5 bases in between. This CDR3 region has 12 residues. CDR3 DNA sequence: TGTGCCAGTTCTACTAGCAATCAGCCCCAGCATTTT. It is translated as CASSTSNQPQHF.